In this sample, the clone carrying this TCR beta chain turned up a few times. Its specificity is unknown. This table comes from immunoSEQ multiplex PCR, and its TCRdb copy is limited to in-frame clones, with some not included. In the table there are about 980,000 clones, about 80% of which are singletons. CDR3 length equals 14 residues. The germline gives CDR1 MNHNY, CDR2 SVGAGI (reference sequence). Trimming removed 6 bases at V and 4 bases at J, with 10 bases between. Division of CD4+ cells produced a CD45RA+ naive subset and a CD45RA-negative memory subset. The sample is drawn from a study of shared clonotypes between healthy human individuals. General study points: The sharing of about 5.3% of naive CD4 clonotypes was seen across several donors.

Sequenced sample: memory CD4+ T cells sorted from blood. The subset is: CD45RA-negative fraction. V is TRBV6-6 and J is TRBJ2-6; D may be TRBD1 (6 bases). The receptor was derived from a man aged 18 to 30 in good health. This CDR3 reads CASRLGAGANVLTF. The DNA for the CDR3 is TGTGCCAGCAGATTGGGGGCGGGGGCCAACGTCCTGACTTTC.